This T cell receptor beta chain was identified during a study of long-term antiretroviral therapy in people with HIV. The study's findings and limits: Dominance of pre-ART expanded clones persisted, fluctuating and often declining after ART.

With 6 bases clipped from V and 1 base from J, the junction kept 10 bases outside the gene matches. Germline values: CDR1 SGHRS, CDR2 YFSETQ. The CDR3 is 16 amino acids. They ran version v3.0 of the immunoSEQ assay at survey level. TCRdb's table, derived via immunoSEQ multiplex PCR, lists solely in-frame clones and lacks some. The sample has 30,000 to 35,000 clones; approximately 84% are singletons. This clone is a singleton in its sample. Its target is not known. Sequenced material: unsorted PBMCs, taken 3.1 years after starting antiretroviral therapy. The gene calls are TRBV5-1 and TRBJ1-1, with 9 bases fitting TRBD1. This clonotype originated in a woman aged 45-65 years with HIV. CDR3 in amino acids: CASKYRTGDGNTEAFF. In DNA, the CDR3 is TGCGCCAGCAAATATCGGACAGGGGATGGGAACACTGAAGCTTTCTTT.